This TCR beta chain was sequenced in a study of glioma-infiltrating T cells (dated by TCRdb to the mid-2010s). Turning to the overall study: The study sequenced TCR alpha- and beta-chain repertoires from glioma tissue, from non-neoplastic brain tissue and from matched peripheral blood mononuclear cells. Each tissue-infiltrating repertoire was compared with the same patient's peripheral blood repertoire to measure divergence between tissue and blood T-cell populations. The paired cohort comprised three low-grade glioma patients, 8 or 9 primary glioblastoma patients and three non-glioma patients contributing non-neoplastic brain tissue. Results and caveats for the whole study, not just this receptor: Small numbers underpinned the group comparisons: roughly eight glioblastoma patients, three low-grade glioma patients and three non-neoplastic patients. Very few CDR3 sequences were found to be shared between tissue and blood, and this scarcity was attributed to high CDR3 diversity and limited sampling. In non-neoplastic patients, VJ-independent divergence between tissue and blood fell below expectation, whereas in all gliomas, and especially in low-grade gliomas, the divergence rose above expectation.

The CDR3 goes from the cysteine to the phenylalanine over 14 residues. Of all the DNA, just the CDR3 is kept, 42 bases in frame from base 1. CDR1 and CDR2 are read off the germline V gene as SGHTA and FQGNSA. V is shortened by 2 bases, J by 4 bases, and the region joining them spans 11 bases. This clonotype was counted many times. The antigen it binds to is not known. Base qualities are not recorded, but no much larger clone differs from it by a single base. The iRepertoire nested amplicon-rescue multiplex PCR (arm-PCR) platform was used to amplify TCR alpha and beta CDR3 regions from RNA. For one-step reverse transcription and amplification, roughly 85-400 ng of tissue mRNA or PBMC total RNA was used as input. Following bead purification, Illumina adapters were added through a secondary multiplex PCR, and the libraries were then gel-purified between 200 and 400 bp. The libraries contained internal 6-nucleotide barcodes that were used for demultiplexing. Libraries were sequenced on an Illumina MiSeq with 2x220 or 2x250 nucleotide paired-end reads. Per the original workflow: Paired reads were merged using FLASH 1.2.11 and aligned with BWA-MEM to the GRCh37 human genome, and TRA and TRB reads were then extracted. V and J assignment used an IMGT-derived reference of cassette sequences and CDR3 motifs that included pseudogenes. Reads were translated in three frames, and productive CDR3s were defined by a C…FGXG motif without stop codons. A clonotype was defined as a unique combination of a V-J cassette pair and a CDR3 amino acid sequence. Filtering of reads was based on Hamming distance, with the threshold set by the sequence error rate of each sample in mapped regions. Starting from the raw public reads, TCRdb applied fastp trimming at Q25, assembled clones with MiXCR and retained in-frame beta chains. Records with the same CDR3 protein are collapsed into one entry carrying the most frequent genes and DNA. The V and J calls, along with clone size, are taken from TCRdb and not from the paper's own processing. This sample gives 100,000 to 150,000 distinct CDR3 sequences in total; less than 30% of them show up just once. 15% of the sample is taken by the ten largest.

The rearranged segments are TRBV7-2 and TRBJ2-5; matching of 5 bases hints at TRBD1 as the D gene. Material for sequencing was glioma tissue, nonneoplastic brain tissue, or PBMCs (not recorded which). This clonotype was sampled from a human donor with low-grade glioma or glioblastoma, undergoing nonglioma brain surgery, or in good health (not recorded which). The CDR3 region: CASSLRVRAETQYF. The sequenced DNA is TGTGCCAGCAGCTTAAGAGTCAGGGCAGAGACCCAGTACTTC.